This T cell receptor (beta chain) appears in the sequencing data of a study of technical replicates of blood from a few donors. The protocol was immunoSEQ multiplex PCR, while the TCRdb copy is restricted to in-frame clones and leaves out a portion. This table has more than 95,000 clones, 95% appearing once. V lost 0 bases and J 0 bases, leaving 13 bases between the germline ends. Per the germline V gene, CDR1 is SGHNT and CDR2 is YYREEE (reference sequence). CDR3 length: 18 amino acids. The sample was T cells isolated from PBMCs. The genes are TRBV5-4 and TRBJ2-6, with D possibly TRBD2 on 6 matching bases. The TCR comes from a human donor in good health. CDR3 DNA: TGTGCCAGCAGCTTGGCGGGCGGGGCGGCCTCTGGGGCCAACGTCCTGACTTTC. Translation gives CASSLAGGAASGANVLTF.